One sample yielded the 10 T cell receptor beta chains listed below, sequenced in a study of beta chain features in type 1 diabetes. Points from the study as a whole: Among all four CD4+ subsets, Type 1 diabetes patients had TCRB CDR3s that were moderately but significantly shorter.

Isolated RNA was reverse transcribed in full, so expressed TCRB transcripts were sequenced. Using immunoSEQ multiplex PCR, the repertoire was profiled, and TCRdb retains in-frame clones only, with some absent. The repertoire has roughly 140,000 clones, around a tenth of them found once; the top ten carry more than 0.45%. No antigen is known for these receptors. Specimen: central memory CD4+ T cells from blood. These TCRs come from a young man with type 1 diabetes.

The V gene is TRBV20-1, the J gene TRBJ1-4; no definite D call. Germline assignment: CDR1 DFQATT and CDR2 SNEGSKA (reference sequence). CDR3 length: 11 residues. V was cut by 1 base and J by 8 bases, with 5 bases left in between. The CDR3 nucleotides are TGCAGTGCTAGAGGTGGCGAAAAACTGTTTTTT. Protein product: CSARGGEKLFF.

This clone was counted only a few times. The J gene is TRBJ2-3, the V gene TRBV29-1, with a possible D match to TRBD1 (6 bases). CDR1 SQVTM and CDR2 ANQGSEA come from the germline V gene. The V and J ends lost 3 bases and 3 bases respectively, with 13 bases between them. CDR3 length equals 14 residues. The chain's CDR3 is CSVDSPQGTDTQYF. The CDR3 DNA is TGCAGCGTTGATTCCCCACAGGGAACAGATACGCAGTATTTT.

V usage is TRBV21-1 and J usage is TRBJ2-3; TRBD2 is taken as the D call from the table, unchecked against the DNA. TRBV21-1 is assigned pseudogene status. The CDR3 is 17 amino acids. DNA for the CDR3: TGTGCCAGCAGCAAAGTAAGGCTAGCGGGGAGCACAGATACGCAGTATTTT. It translates to CASSKVRLAGSTDTQYF.

This chain joins TRBV2 and TRBJ2-2; 7 bases agree with TRBD2. From germline, CDR1 is SNHLY and CDR2 FYNNEI. The V segment lost 3 bases and the J segment 7 bases; nucleotides outside the gene matches: 5. This CDR3 has 14 amino acids. The CDR3 nucleotides read TGTGCCAGCAGTGAGATGGGAGGGGTCGGGGAGCTGTTTTTT. It specifies CASSEMGGVGELFF.

The chain couples TRBV28 to TRBJ2-7; 11 nucleotides agree with TRBD2. The J segment lost 5 bases and the V segment lost 9 bases, leaving 6 bases of the junction unmatched. Germline loops: CDR1 MDHEN, CDR2 SYDVKM. The CDR3 is made up of 13 amino acids. The CDR3 DNA sequence: TGTGCCAGAAACACTAGCGGGAGTCACGAGCAGTACTTC. Translated, it gives CARNTSGSHEQYF. Variable domain in full (rest from reference TRBV28 and TRBJ2-7): DVKVTQSSRYLVKRTGEKVFLECVQDMDHENMFWYRQDPGLGLRLIYFSYDVKMKEKGDIPEGYSVSREKKERFSLILESASTNQTSMYLCARNTSGSHEQYFGPGTRLTVT.

The chain employs TRBV7-9 and TRBJ2-7; 8 positions match TRBD1. V was pared by 5 bases and J by 3 bases, with 6 bases of the junction left unmatched. Germline values: CDR1 SEHNR, CDR2 FQNEAQ (reference sequence). The CDR3 extends over 14 amino acids. The CDR3 DNA reads TGTGCCAGCAGCATTAGCACAGGGGGCTACGAGCAGTACTTC. It yields the protein CASSISTGGYEQYF.

The chain is built from TRBV7-2 and TRBJ1-4, with unresolved D. Per germline, CDR1 SGHTA and CDR2 FQGNSA. Trimming pared 3 bases from V and 0 bases from J, leaving 8 bases between. This CDR3 has 15 amino acids. The CDR3 DNA is TGTGCCAGCAGCTTTCAAGGAGCAACTAATGAAAAACTGTTTTTT. Translated, it gives CASSFQGATNEKLFF.

The chain links TRBV15 to TRBJ2-5; 9 bases align to TRBD2. Germline lookup yields CDR1 LNHNV and CDR2 YYDKDF (reference sequence). This CDR3 has 15 amino acids. V gave up 1 base and J gave up 5 bases; unmatched junction bases: 5. CDR3 coding DNA: TGTGCCACCAGCAGAGGGGCGGGAGGGGGGGAGACCCAGTACTTC. Translated, it gives CATSRGAGGGETQYF.

In this sample, this clone turned up a few times. J is TRBJ1-2 and V is TRBV7-9; D may be TRBD1 (5 bases). The CDR3 has 10 residues. In germline, CDR1 is SEHNR, CDR2 FQNEAQ (reference sequence). V was trimmed by 11 bases and J by 8 bases, leaving 12 bases between them. CDR3 sequence (DNA): TGTGCCGTAGGGGAAGGAGGCTACACCTTC. This translates into CAVGEGGYTF.

V gene TRBV7-8 combines with J gene TRBJ1-2; D might be TRBD1 (5 bases). Trimming left V 4 bases short and J 7 bases short, with 13 bases between. There are 13 residues in the CDR3. CDR1 is SGHVS and CDR2 is FQNEAQ in the germline V gene. As DNA, the CDR3 is TGTGCCAGCAGCTCTCAGGGAGGAGGTGGCTACACCTTC. It translates to CASSSQGGGGYTF. The full variable domain, in which reference TRBV7-8 and TRBJ1-2 provide the parts outside the CDR3, is GAGVSQSPRYKVAKRGQDVALRCDPISGHVSLFWYQQALGQGPEFLTYFQNEAQLDKSGLPSDRFFAERPEGSVSTLKIQRTQQEDSAVYLCASSSQGGGGYTFGSGTRLTVV.